This T cell receptor (beta chain) comes out of a study of CD8 T cells in ankylosing spondylitis. Study outcomes and limitations: What seemed typical of ankylosing spondylitis blood was a TCR beta motif built from 7 or 8 highly homologous variants.

In TCRdb, the 5' RACE reads were re-called with MiXCR into one record per CDR3 protein. Found here are about 500,000 distinct CDR3 sequences, about 13% of them singletons; the top ten hold around 7%. This clonotype was recorded a few times. What it recognizes is unknown. This CDR3 has 12 amino acids. The V and J genes are TRBV21-1 and TRBJ1-1; TRBD1 was called by the table and not checked on the DNA. TRBV21-1 is a recognized pseudogene. Sequencing was done on a sample of blood, either unsorted or a sorted T cell fraction (not recorded which). This TCR came from a male donor with ankylosing spondylitis. CDR3 in amino acids: CPRGERGTEAFF. Written as DNA, the CDR3 is TGCCCCAGGGGGGAAAGGGGTACTGAAGCTTTCTTT.